What follows is one T cell receptor beta chain and its context. CDR1 and CDR2 (germline): MNHNS, SASEGT. With 4 bases removed from V and 3 bases from J, the gap between germline ends came to 10 bases. This CDR3 contains 14 residues. This entry comes from a study of immune evolution from preneoplasia to lung adenocarcinoma. Assay: immunoSEQ multiplex PCR; the TCRdb copy retains only in-frame clones and omits some. The top ten hold more than 4.5% of the sample, which has 4,000 or so clones, 70% to 90% seen once. The sequencing input was FFPE minimally invasive lung adenocarcinoma tissue. This receptor was identified in a donor older than 65 with lung adenocarcinoma. This chain links TRBV6-1 with TRBJ2-1, with no clear D. The CDR3 nucleotides read TGTGCCAGCAGTGCAAGTGGAAGCTACAATGAGCAGTTCTTC. Its translation: CASSASGSYNEQFF.